This T cell receptor (beta chain) was captured in a study of glioma-infiltrating T cells. Notes on this clonotype: Its antigen is not known.

The study, taken as a whole, reports: Gliomas, especially low-grade, showed above-expected tissue-blood divergence; non-neoplastic patients showed below.

Amplification of TCR alpha and beta CDR3 regions from RNA used iRepertoire nested multiplex PCR. TCRdb re-called the multiplex PCR reads with MiXCR, one entry per CDR3 protein. Here the sample spans around 130,000 distinct CDR3 sequences, about 22% being singletons. The CDR3 consists of 12 residues. V dropped 6 bases and J dropped 7 bases, with 14 bases sitting between them. In germline, CDR1 is SGHRS, CDR2 YFSETQ. Sequencing used glioma tissue, nonneoplastic brain tissue, or PBMCs (not recorded which). The chain carries TRBV5-1 and TRBJ2-7; D is undetermined. This receptor was taken from a human donor with low-grade glioma or glioblastoma, undergoing nonglioma brain surgery, or in good health (not recorded which). The CDR3 reads CASTLFGLEQYV. The CDR3 coding sequence is TGCGCCAGCACCCTGTTTGGTCTGGAGCAGTACGTC.